This T cell receptor beta chain was recorded in a study of OX40 agonist ivuxolimab in advanced cancers. Findings and caveats of the study: On average, CD8+ T cells showed a greater number of expanded clones than CD4+. Researchers did not determine the expanded peripheral T cells' antigen specificity. Partial responders at 0.1-3.0 mg/kg had among the lowest clonal expansion.

Produced via immunoSEQ multiplex PCR; TCRdb's table is partial and in-frame only. The sample contains fewer than 20,000 clones, around 81% of which appear only once. This clone is a singleton in its sample. Antigen: not known. The sample in question was CD4+ or CD8+ T cells sorted from blood, obtained in a trial of the OX40 agonist ivuxolimab. This sequence was found in an adult with an advanced solid tumor such as melanoma, head and neck, liver or kidney cancer.

CDR3 sequence reads: CASSLKAGGPPETQYF. The CDR3 region has the DNA TGTGCCAGCTCCCTCAAAGCGGGAGGGCCCCCAGAGACCCAGTACTTC. The gene calls are TRBV18 and TRBJ2-5; 10 positions agree with TRBD2. This CDR3 has 16 residues. Germline V CDR1 and CDR2: KGHSH, LQKENI. The J segment lost 4 bases and the V segment lost 6 bases, leaving 11 bases of the junction unmatched.